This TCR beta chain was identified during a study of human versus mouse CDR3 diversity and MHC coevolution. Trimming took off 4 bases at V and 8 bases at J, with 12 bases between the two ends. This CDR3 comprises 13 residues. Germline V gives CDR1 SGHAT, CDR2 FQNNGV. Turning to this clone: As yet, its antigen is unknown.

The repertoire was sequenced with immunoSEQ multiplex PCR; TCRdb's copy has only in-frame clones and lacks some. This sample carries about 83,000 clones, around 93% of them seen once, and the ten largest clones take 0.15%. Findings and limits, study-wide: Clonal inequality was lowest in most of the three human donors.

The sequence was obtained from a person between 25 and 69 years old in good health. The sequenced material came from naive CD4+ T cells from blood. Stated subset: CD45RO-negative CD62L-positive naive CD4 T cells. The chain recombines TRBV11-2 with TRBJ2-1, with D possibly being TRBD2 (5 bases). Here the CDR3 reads CASSSRTGDEQFF. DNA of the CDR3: TGTGCCAGCAGCTCCCGGACTGGCGATGAGCAGTTCTTC.